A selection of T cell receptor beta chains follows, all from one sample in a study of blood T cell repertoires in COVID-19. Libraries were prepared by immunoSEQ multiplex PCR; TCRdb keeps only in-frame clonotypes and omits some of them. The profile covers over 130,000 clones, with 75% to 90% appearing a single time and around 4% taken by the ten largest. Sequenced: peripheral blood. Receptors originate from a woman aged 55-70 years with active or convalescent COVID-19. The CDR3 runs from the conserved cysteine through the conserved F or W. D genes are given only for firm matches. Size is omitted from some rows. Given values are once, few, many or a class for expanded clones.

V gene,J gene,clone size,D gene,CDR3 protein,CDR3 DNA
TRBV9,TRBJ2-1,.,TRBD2,CASSVAGSGGGISYNEQFF,TGTGCCAGCAGCGTAGCTGGTAGCGGGGGGGGTATCTCCTACAATGAGCAGTTCTTC
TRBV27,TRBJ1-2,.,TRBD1,CASRFSTGAYGYTF,TGTGCCAGCAGATTCTCGACAGGGGCCTATGGCTACACCTTC
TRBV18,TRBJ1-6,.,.,CASSPGIEVSSYNSPLHF,TGTGCCAGCTCACCCGGTATAGAGGTGAGCTCCTATAATTCACCCCTCCACTTT
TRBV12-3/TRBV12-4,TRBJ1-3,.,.,CASSFFQGTIYF,TGTGCCAGCAGTTTTTTCCAGGGAACCATATATTTT
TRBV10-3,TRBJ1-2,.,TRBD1,CAISDLSSDRGSYGYTF,TGTGCCATCAGTGACCTTTCTTCGGACAGGGGATCCTATGGCTACACCTTC
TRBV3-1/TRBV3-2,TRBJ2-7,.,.,CASSQDSGYSYEQYF,TGTGCCAGCAGCCAAGACAGCGGGTACTCCTACGAGCAGTACTTC
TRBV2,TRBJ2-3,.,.,CASSGFRADTQYF,TGTGCCAGCAGTGGCTTTCGAGCAGATACGCAGTATTTT
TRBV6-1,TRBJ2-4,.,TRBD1,CASSEEGAGAKNIQYF,TGTGCCAGCAGTGAAGAGGGGGCCGGGGCCAAAAACATTCAGTACTTC
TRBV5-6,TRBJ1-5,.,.,CASSLRAGVNQPQHF,TGTGCCAGCAGCTTGAGGGCAGGGGTCAATCAGCCCCAGCATTTT
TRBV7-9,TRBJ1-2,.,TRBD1,CASSRDRNYGYTF,TGTGCCAGCAGCCGGGACAGGAACTATGGCTACACCTTC
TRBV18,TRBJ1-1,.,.,CASSPRTLSENTEAFF,TGTGCCAGCTCACCAAGGACTTTGTCAGAGAACACTGAAGCTTTCTTT
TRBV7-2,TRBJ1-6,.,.,CASSLGRGGNSPLHF,TGTGCCAGCAGCTTAGGACGGGGAGGTAATTCACCCCTCCACTTT
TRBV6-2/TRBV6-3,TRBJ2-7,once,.,CASSHSYEQYF,TGTGCCAGCAGTCATTCCTACGAGCAGTACTTC
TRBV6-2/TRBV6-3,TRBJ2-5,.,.,CASSQQETQYF,TGTGCCAGCAGTCAACAAGAGACCCAGTACTTC
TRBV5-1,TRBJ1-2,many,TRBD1,CASSLGQGLGYTF,TGCGCCAGCAGCTTGGGACAGGGCCTTGGCTACACCTTC
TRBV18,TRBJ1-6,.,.,CASSPPSGGNSPLHF,TGTGCCAGCTCACCACCGTCAGGCGGGAATTCACCCCTCCACTTT
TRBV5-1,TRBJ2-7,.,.,CASSFSQSEQYF,TGCGCCAGCAGCTTTAGCCAGTCCGAGCAGTACTTC
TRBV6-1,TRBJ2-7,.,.,CASSRDISYEQYF,TGTGCCAGCAGTCGGGACATCTCCTACGAGCAGTACTTC
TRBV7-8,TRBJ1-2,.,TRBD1,CASSLATGSYGYTF,TGTGCCAGCAGCTTAGCGACAGGGAGCTATGGCTACACCTTC
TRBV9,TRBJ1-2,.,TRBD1,CASSVGGQGGANYGYTF,TGTGCCAGCAGCGTAGGGGGACAGGGAGGCGCCAACTATGGCTACACCTTC
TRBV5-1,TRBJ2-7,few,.,CASSLVSGGNYEQYF,TGCGCCAGCAGCTTGGTATCAGGGGGGAACTACGAGCAGTACTTC
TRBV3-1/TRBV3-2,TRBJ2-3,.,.,CASRRESTDTQYF,TGTGCCAGCAGACGCGAAAGCACAGATACGCAGTATTTT
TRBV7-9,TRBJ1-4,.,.,CASSPPPARGNEKLFF,TGTGCCAGCAGCCCGCCGCCGGCCAGGGGAAATGAAAAACTGTTTTTT
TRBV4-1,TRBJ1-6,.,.,CASSQDEGAVASPLHF,TGCGCCAGCAGCCAAGATGAAGGGGCGGTAGCTTCACCCCTCCACTTT
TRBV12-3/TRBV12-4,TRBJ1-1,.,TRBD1,CASSFTGGSAFF,TGTGCCAGCAGTTTTACAGGGGGATCGGCTTTCTTT
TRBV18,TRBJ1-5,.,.,CASSLDMDQPQHF,TGTGCCAGCTCCCTTGACATGGATCAGCCCCAGCATTTT
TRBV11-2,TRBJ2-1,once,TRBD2,CASSFSGGLAGNEQFF,TGTGCCAGCAGCTTTTCGGGGGGACTAGCGGGAAATGAGCAGTTCTTC
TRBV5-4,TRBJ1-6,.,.,CASSSDSSSYNSPLHF,TGTGCCAGCAGCTCGGACAGTAGCTCCTATAATTCACCCCTCCACTTT
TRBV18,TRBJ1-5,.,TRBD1,CASSPGAGGDDQPQHF,TGTGCCAGCTCACCAGGGGCAGGGGGCGACGATCAGCCCCAGCATTTT
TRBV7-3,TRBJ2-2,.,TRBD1,CASSLSGTGVDTGELFF,TGTGCCAGCAGCCTTTCCGGGACAGGGGTTGACACCGGGGAGCTGTTTTTT
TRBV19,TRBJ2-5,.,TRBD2,CASATSGQETQYF,TGTGCCAGCGCGACTAGCGGGCAAGAGACCCAGTACTTC
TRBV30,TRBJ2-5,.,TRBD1,CAWVTGRETQYF,TGTGCCTGGGTGACAGGGCGGGAGACCCAGTACTTC
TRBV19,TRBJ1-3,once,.,CASKDSRSGNTIYF,TGTGCCAGTAAGGACAGCCGCTCTGGAAACACCATATATTTT
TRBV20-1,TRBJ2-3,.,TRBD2,CSASDSGGPDTQYF,TGCAGTGCTAGTGATAGCGGGGGGCCAGATACGCAGTATTTT
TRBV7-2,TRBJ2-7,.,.,CASSLLTGVSGEQYF,TGTGCCAGCAGCCTATTGACGGGGGTCAGTGGCGAGCAGTACTTC
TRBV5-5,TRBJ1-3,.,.,CASSLLGEASRNTIYF,TGTGCCAGCAGCTTATTAGGGGAAGCGTCCAGAAACACCATATATTTT
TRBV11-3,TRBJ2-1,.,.,CASSPDGSSYNEQFF,TGTGCCAGCAGCCCCGACGGGAGCTCCTACAATGAGCAGTTCTTC
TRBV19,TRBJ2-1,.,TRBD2,CASSIGASGGNEQFF,TGTGCCAGTAGTATAGGGGCTAGCGGGGGTAATGAGCAGTTCTTC
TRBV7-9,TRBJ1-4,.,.,CATSYSNEKLFF,TGTGCCACCAGTTACTCTAATGAAAAACTGTTTTTT
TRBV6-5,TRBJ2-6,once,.,CASSYVFSRGANVLTF,TGTGCCAGCAGTTACGTCTTCTCTCGGGGGGCCAACGTCCTGACTTTC
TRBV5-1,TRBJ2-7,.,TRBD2,CASSLDSGEPYEQYF,TGCGCCAGCAGCTTGGACAGCGGGGAGCCCTACGAGCAGTACTTC
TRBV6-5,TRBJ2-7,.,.,CASSSTSYEQYF,TGTGCCAGCAGTTCTACGAGTTACGAGCAGTACTTC
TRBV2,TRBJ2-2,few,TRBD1,CASNRQGTGELFF,TGTGCCAGCAATCGACAGGGAACCGGGGAGCTGTTTTTT
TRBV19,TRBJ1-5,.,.,CASSPGPGGPQHF,TGTGCCAGTAGCCCCGGGCCAGGAGGGCCCCAGCATTTT
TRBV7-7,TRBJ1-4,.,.,CASSPTTASNEKLFF,TGTGCTAGCAGCCCCACGACAGCGTCGAATGAAAAACTGTTTTTT
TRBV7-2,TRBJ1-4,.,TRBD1,CASSRTGGVNEKLFF,TGTGCCAGCAGCAGAACAGGGGGAGTTAATGAAAAACTGTTTTTT
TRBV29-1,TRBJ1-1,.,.,CSVGGTFMNTEAFF,TGCAGCGTTGGTGGCACCTTCATGAACACTGAAGCTTTCTTT
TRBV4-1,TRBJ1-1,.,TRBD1,CASSQSWGAGGATEAFF,TGCGCCAGCAGCCAAAGCTGGGGCGCAGGGGGCGCGACTGAAGCTTTCTTT
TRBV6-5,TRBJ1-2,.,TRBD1,CASSSQPGQGARGYTF,TGTGCCAGCAGTTCCCAACCCGGACAGGGGGCGCGGGGCTACACCTTC